The 32 T cell receptor beta chains below were found in one sample sequenced in a study of T cells expressing NK-cell markers. TCRdb reprocessed the 5' RACE reads and stores each CDR3 protein as one record, lacking DNA. This sample's table has a few hundred thousand distinct CDR3 sequences. Sequenced sample: blood T cells: a sorted CD56 or NKG2C T cell subset, CD4+ or CD8+ T cells, or bulk PBMC T cells (not recorded which). The receptor set was obtained from a man aged 18 to 70 in good health.

The chain joins TRBV23-1 to TRBJ2-7; TCRdb names TRBD1, which stays unverified in the absence of DNA. TRBV23-1 is labeled an ORF, and its function is uncertain. The CDR3 is 17 residues long. CDR3: CASSHPKDRAYSYEQYF.

The rearrangement joins TRBV12-3 or TRBV12-4 to TRBJ1-1. The CDR3 loop spans 15 amino acids. The chain's CDR3 is CASRDGDRLNTEAFF.

The rearrangement links TRBV15 to TRBJ1-2; TCRdb lists TRBD1, though no DNA is available to test this call. This CDR3 has 15 amino acids. CDR1 and CDR2 (germline): LNHNV, YYDKDF (reference sequence). This CDR3 reads CATSVSGTVATGYTF.

The chain uses TRBV7-3 and TRBJ2-7; without DNA, the TCRdb call of TRBD2 cannot be checked. The CDR3 spans 15 residues. Germline assignment: CDR1 SGHTA and CDR2 FQGTGA. The CDR3 sequence: CASSLLAGGSGEQYF.

The chain employs TRBV29-1 and TRBJ2-7; the D gene TCRdb calls, TRBD2, cannot be checked with no DNA. Looked up from germline, CDR1 is SQVTM and CDR2 is ANQGSEA. The CDR3 is made up of 13 amino acids. CDR3 amino acids: CSEKSTRPYEQYF.

The V and J genes are TRBV12-3 or TRBV12-4 and TRBJ2-7; TCRdb gives TRBD2 as the D gene, but with no DNA this cannot be confirmed. There are 14 residues in the CDR3. Here the CDR3 reads CASSLSSGGYEQYF.

The V gene is TRBV7-2, the J gene TRBJ2-7. This CDR3 has 15 amino acids. Looked up from germline, CDR1 is SGHTA and CDR2 is FQGNSA. CDR3 sequence reads: CASSPTFSTFDEQYF.

This chain joins TRBV27 and TRBJ2-3; checking the TCRdb D call of TRBD1 is not possible without DNA. This CDR3 is built from 16 residues. Germline V CDR1 and CDR2: MNHEY, SMNVEV (reference sequence). CDR3 loop: CASSSGRTGVKGTQYF.

V is TRBV29-1 and J is TRBJ1-2. The germline V gene encodes CDR1 SQVTM and CDR2 ANQGSEA. CDR3 length: 12 amino acids. CDR3: CSVGSVNYGYTF.

The CDR3 spells CASSQEGFVLTF. The chain uses TRBV3-1 and TRBJ2-6. The CDR3 is made up of 12 amino acids. CDR1 is LGHDT, CDR2 YNNKEL, per germline (reference sequence).

The chain combines TRBV20-1 with TRBJ2-3; TCRdb proposes TRBD1, but this gene call is untestable without DNA. Germline V gene lookup returns CDR1 DFQATT and CDR2 SNEGSKA (reference sequence). This CDR3 has 15 residues. The chain's CDR3 is CSARRPGPNTDTQYF.

The chain employs TRBV20-1 and TRBJ2-7; the TRBD1 assignment by TCRdb is unverifiable without DNA. Germline CDR1 DFQATT, CDR2 SNEGSKA (reference sequence). The CDR3 has 13 amino acids. The CDR3 loop is CSARVQTGDEQYF.

This chain connects TRBV15 to TRBJ2-3; no DNA is available, so the TRBD2 call from TCRdb remains unchecked. The CDR3 consists of 16 residues. Germline CDR1 is LNHNV and CDR2 is YYDKDF (reference sequence). The CDR3 sequence: CATSAQGLATGDTQYF.

The chain employs TRBV12-3 or TRBV12-4 and TRBJ2-6. CDR3 length equals 18 residues. CDR3 sequence reads: CASSLADILPRGANVLTF.

This chain joins TRBV6-1 and TRBJ2-3; TCRdb's D gene call, TRBD1, goes unchecked for lack of DNA. The germline gives CDR1 MNHNS, CDR2 SASEGT. This CDR3 comprises 12 residues. The CDR3 spells CASRRRGYAQYF.

The chain is built from TRBV20-1 and TRBJ2-2; TCRdb gives TRBD1 as the D gene, but with no DNA this cannot be confirmed. This CDR3 is 14 amino acids long. Germline V lookup: CDR1 DFQATT, CDR2 SNEGSKA (reference sequence). CDR3 sequence reads: CSASGGRSTGELFF.

The chain employs TRBV29-1 and TRBJ2-1; TCRdb reports TRBD2, a call that lacks DNA to check it against. The CDR3 is made up of 11 amino acids. Germline CDR1 reads SQVTM; CDR2 reads ANQGSEA. This CDR3 is CSGMTSNEQFF.

This chain uses TRBV28 with TRBJ2-7; TCRdb returns TRBD2, unconfirmable since there is no DNA. This CDR3 is 13 amino acids long. CDR1 and CDR2 from the germline V gene are MDHEN and SYDVKM. CDR3: CASSLWTSEEQYF.

This chain joins TRBV28 and TRBJ2-7; TCRdb gives TRBD1 as the D gene, but with no DNA this cannot be confirmed. Germline CDR1 MDHEN, CDR2 SYDVKM. This CDR3 spans 15 amino acids. CDR3 loop: CASRPQGLYSYEQYF.

The rearrangement uses TRBV7-6 and TRBJ2-7; TCRdb outputs TRBD1, but without DNA this stays unchecked. The CDR3 runs to 14 residues. Germline V gene data show CDR1 as SGHVS and CDR2 as FNYEAQ. The CDR3 spells CASTLGTGAYEQYF. Combining the CDR3 with reference TRBV7-6 and TRBJ2-7 gives the whole variable domain GAGVSQSPRYKVTKRGQDVALRCDPISGHVSLYWYRQALGQGPEFLTYFNYEAQQDKSGLPNDRFSAERPEGSISTLTIQRTEQRDSAMYRCASTLGTGAYEQYFGPGTRLTVT.

The chain recombines TRBV12-3 or TRBV12-4 with TRBJ1-2; checking the TCRdb D call of TRBD1 is not possible without DNA. The CDR3 totals 16 residues. The CDR3 spells CASRGDRGNDIYGYTF.

The rearrangement joins TRBV7-6 to TRBJ2-2; TCRdb lists TRBD1, though no DNA is available to test this call. CDR1 and CDR2 (germline): SGHVS, FNYEAQ. This CDR3 is 16 amino acids long. This CDR3 reads CASSLGRGRGTGELFF.

This CDR3 is CAISRDSSQHNEQFF. The V and J genes are TRBV10-3 and TRBJ2-1; TCRdb gives TRBD1 as the D gene, but with no DNA this cannot be confirmed. This CDR3 has 15 amino acids. Germline V CDR1 and CDR2: ENHRY, SYGVKD.

V usage is TRBV20-1 and J usage is TRBJ1-1. CDR1 is DFQATT and CDR2 is SNEGSKA in the germline V gene (reference sequence). The CDR3 is 16 residues long. CDR3 protein: CSARDIQLAMNTEAFF.

J is TRBJ1-1 and V is TRBV28; TCRdb indicates TRBD1, and absent DNA this call remains unverified. This CDR3 is 15 amino acids long. From germline, CDR1 is MDHEN and CDR2 SYDVKM. CDR3 loop: CASSFVQGVLTEAFF.

This rearrangement joins TRBV5-6 to TRBJ2-7; checking the TCRdb D call of TRBD1 is not possible without DNA. CDR3 length: 15 amino acids. CDR1 SGHDT and CDR2 YYEEEE come from the germline V gene. The CDR3 here is CASSFIGDRSYEQYF.

The chain is built from TRBV6-1 and TRBJ2-3; TCRdb gives TRBD2 as the D gene, but with no DNA this cannot be confirmed. This CDR3 has 16 amino acids. The germline CDR1 and CDR2 sequences are MNHNS and SASEGT. The CDR3 sequence is CASSGLAGGFLDTQYF.

This chain joins TRBV11-2 and TRBJ1-5; TCRdb names TRBD1, which stays unverified in the absence of DNA. CDR3 length: 18 residues. Germline values: CDR1 SGHAT, CDR2 FQNNGV. The CDR3 region is CASSLEDRVWGSNQPQHF.

The V call is TRBV7-2, the J call TRBJ2-5. The CDR3 is 14 residues long. CDR1 is SGHTA and CDR2 is FQGNSA in the germline V gene. CDR3 in amino acids: CASSLAGFQETQYF. Based on the CDR3 plus reference TRBV7-2 and TRBJ2-5, the full variable domain is GAGVSQSPSNKVTEKGKDVELRCDPISGHTALYWYRQSLGQGLEFLIYFQGNSAPDKSGLPSDRFSAERTGGSVSTLTIQRTQQEDSAVYLCASSLAGFQETQYFGPGTRLLVL.

V and J are TRBV12-3 or TRBV12-4 and TRBJ2-2. The CDR3 consists of 17 residues. The CDR3 sequence: CASTSFYGRPKAGELFF.

V usage is TRBV7-9 and J usage is TRBJ1-3; TCRdb calls TRBD1, which cannot be checked without DNA. Germline V gene lookup returns CDR1 SEHNR and CDR2 FQNEAQ (reference sequence). The CDR3 contains 13 residues. This CDR3 reads CASLQGTRNTIYF.

The chain employs TRBV12-3 or TRBV12-4 and TRBJ2-7; as DNA is missing, the TRBD1 call by TCRdb cannot be tested. This CDR3 comprises 12 residues. The CDR3 loop is CASTKDGGEQYF.